The rows below give T cell receptor beta chains drawn from one sample of a study of radiotherapy plus CTLA-4 blockade in lung cancer. Only in-frame clones appear in the TCRdb table, and some are missing; sequencing was by immunoSEQ multiplex PCR. The profile covers 75,000 to 100,000 clones, with 75% to 90% appearing a single time and around 3.7% taken by the ten largest. Sequenced material: peripheral blood, taken from a patient treated with radiotherapy plus ipilimumab. All receptors come from a human donor with non-small cell lung cancer who had a partial response to radiotherapy plus ipilimumab. Both conserved end residues are trimmed from each CDR3. Some rows have no size entry. The others give once, few or many, or a class for an expanded clone.

cdr3_aa	v_call	j_call	clone_size
ASSFGTGTSYEQY	TRBV2	TRBJ2-7	medium-sized
AWSKLAGYNEQF	TRBV30	TRBJ2-1	-
SVGSEIYNEQF	TRBV29-1	TRBJ2-1	few
AISGQGDTGELF	TRBV10-3	TRBJ2-2	-
ASSPFLTGSRYNYGYT	TRBV28	TRBJ1-2	-
ASSVAGTGELF	TRBV9	TRBJ2-2	-
AWSVWDREFFANTGELF	TRBV30	TRBJ2-2	many
ASPRGQGNIQY	TRBV6-5	TRBJ2-4	-
ASSTGQIAKNIQY	TRBV27	TRBJ2-4	-
ASSLGLYQPQH	TRBV5-5	TRBJ1-5	-
ASSRQGFFSETQY	TRBV27	TRBJ2-5	-
ASSLRDRVEGGELF	TRBV5-5	TRBJ2-2	-
ASRRSTDTGELF	TRBV9	TRBJ2-2	-
ASSATRGGGLAETQY	TRBV2	TRBJ2-5	-
ASSQGVTYEQY	TRBV6-5	TRBJ2-7	once
ASSLGSGGNQPQH	TRBV28	TRBJ1-5	-
ASSKGGAGWETQY	TRBV5-4	TRBJ2-5	-
ASSLAAGTSTDTQY	TRBV11-3	TRBJ2-3	-
ASSSRGGDEQF	TRBV7-3	TRBJ2-1	-
ASSLQLAGGYEQY	TRBV11-2	TRBJ2-7	-
ASSAGTSGKLEQF	TRBV25-1	TRBJ2-1	-
ASSGAGASYEQY	TRBV28	TRBJ2-7	-
ASSRSHRGSTEAF	TRBV28	TRBJ1-1	-
ASSSRLAGVTGELF	TRBV7-2	TRBJ2-2	-
ASSWTGAVNEKLF	TRBV6-5	TRBJ1-4	-
ASSLVDYHEQY	TRBV5-1	TRBJ2-7	-
ASSADRGDQPQH	TRBV19	TRBJ1-5	-
ASSAPRTGTGFRDIQY	TRBV28	TRBJ2-4	-
ASSEASPGYNSPLH	TRBV2	TRBJ1-6	-
ASNGWGEVVQETQY	TRBV28	TRBJ2-5	-
ASSLGLAGLGEQF	TRBV4-2	TRBJ2-1	-
ASSLGYSNEQF	TRBV5-1	TRBJ2-1	-
ASSLQGPGAF	TRBV28	TRBJ1-1	few
ASSYTTPS	TRBV2	TRBJ2-7	-
ASRPRQKSGEKLF	TRBV19	TRBJ1-4	few
ATSRDLLTLEQF	TRBV15	TRBJ2-1	-
ASSRRENTEAF	TRBV7-6	TRBJ1-1	-
AVREGPAGNEQF	TRBV10-3	TRBJ2-1	-
ASSKSGVEQF	TRBV6-6	TRBJ2-1	-
ASSEAQTGSDTQY	TRBV10-1	TRBJ2-3	-
ASTPKPSAQGQY	TRBV2	TRBJ2-3	-
ASSLQGENSYEQY	TRBV18	TRBJ2-7	-
ASSDSGGRKNEKLF	TRBV10-2	TRBJ1-4	-
ASSLLDTQY	TRBV2	TRBJ2-3	few